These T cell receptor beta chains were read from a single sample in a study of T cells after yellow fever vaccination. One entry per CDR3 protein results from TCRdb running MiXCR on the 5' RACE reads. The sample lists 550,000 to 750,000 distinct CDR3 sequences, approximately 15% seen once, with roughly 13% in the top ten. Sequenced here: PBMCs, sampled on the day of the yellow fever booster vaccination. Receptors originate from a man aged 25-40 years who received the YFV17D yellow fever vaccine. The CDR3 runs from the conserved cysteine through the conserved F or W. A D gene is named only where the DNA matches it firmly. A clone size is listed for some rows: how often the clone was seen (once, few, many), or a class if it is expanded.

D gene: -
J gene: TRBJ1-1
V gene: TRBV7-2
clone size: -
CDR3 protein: CASTPDRWRGAEAFF
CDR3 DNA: TGTGCCAGCACCCCGGACCGTTGGAGGGGAGCTGAAGCTTTCTTT

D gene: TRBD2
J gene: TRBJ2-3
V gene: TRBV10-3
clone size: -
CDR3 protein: CAIRPFLAGGTDTQYF
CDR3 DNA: TGTGCCATCAGGCCCTTCCTGGCGGGAGGTACAGATACGCAGTATTTT

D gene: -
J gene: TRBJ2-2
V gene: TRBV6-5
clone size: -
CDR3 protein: CASSYNDRTNTGELFF
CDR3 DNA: TGTGCCAGCAGTTATAATGACAGGACGAACACCGGGGAGCTGTTTTTT

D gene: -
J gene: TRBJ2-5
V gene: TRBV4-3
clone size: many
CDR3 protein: CASSQTGRETQYF
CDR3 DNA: TGTGCCAGTAGTCAGACAGGGAGGGAGACCCAGTACTTC

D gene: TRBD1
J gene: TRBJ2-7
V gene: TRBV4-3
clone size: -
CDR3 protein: CASSQDRQGASYEQYF
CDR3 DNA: TGCGCCAGCAGCCAAGATCGACAGGGGGCCAGCTACGAGCAGTACTTC

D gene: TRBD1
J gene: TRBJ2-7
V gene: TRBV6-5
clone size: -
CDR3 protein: CASSYGAGGVYEQYF
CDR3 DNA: TGTGCCAGCAGTTACGGGGCAGGGGGAGTATACGAGCAGTACTTC

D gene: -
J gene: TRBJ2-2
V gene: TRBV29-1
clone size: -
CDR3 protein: CSVEATVNTGELFF
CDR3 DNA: TGCAGCGTTGAAGCGACGGTGAACACCGGGGAGCTGTTTTTT

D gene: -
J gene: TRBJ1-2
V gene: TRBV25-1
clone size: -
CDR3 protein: CASRGTLDYGYTF
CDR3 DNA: TGTGCCAGCAGAGGGACATTGGACTATGGCTACACCTTC

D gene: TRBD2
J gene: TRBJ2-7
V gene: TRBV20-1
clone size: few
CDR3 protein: CSARGHSGSRSEQYF
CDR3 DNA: TGCAGTGCTAGAGGACACAGCGGGAGTCGTTCCGAGCAGTACTTC

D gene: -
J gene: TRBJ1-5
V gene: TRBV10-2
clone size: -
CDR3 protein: CASGNERNQPQHF
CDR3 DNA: TGCGCCAGCGGAAACGAACGTAATCAGCCCCAGCATTTT

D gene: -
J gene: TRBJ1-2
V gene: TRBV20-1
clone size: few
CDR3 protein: CSANVDSHGYTF
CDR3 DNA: TGCAGTGCTAATGTCGACAGCCATGGCTACACCTTC

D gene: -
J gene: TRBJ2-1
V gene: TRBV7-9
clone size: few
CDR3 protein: CASTNPSYNEQFF
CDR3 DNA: TGTGCCTCGACTAATCCCTCCTACAATGAGCAGTTCTTC

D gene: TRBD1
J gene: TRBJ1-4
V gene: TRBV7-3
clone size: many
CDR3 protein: CANRGNEKLFF
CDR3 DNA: TGTGCCAACAGGGGTAATGAAAAACTGTTTTTT

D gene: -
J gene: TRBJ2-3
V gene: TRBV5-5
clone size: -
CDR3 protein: CASTPDGSPTDTQYF
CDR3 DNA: TGTGCCAGCACCCCGGACGGCAGCCCTACAGATACGCAGTATTTT

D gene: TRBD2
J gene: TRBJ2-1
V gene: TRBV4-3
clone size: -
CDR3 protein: CASSQGLAGAYEQFF
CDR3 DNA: TGCGCCAGCAGCCAAGGGCTAGCGGGAGCGTATGAGCAGTTCTTC

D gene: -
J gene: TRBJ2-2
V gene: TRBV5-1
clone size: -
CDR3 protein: CASSLAGGSGSAGELFF
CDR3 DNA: TGCGCCAGCAGCTTGGCCGGTGGGTCAGGGTCGGCCGGGGAGCTGTTTTTT

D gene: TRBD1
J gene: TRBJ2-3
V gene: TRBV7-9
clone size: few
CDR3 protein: CAQTGRYTDTQYF
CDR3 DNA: TGTGCTCAGACAGGGCGTTACACAGATACGCAGTATTTT

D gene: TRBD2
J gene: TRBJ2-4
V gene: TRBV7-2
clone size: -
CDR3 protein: CASSLEGTSGANIPYF
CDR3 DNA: TGTGCCAGCAGCTTAGAAGGGACTAGCGGGGCTAACATTCCGTACTTC

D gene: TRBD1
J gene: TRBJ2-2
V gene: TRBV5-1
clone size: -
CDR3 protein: CASTQLPGQGNTGELFF
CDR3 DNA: TGCGCCAGCACCCAACTACCGGGACAGGGCAACACCGGGGAGCTGTTTTTT

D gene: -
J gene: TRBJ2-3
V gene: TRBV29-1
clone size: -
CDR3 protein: CSVEVGGGTDTQYF
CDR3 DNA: TGCAGCGTTGAAGTGGGCGGAGGCACAGATACGCAGTATTTT

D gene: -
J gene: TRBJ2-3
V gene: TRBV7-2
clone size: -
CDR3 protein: CASSFEGHRTDTQYF
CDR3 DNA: TGTGCCAGCAGCTTCGAGGGGCACCGCACAGATACGCAGTATTTT

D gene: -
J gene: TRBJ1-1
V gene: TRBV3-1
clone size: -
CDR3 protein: CASSHNRASEAFF
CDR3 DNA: TGTGCCAGCAGCCACAACCGGGCCAGTGAAGCTTTCTTT

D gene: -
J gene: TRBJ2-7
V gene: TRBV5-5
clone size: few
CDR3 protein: CASHDTLEDYEQYF
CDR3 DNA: TGTGCCAGCCACGACACCCTCGAGGACTACGAGCAGTACTTC

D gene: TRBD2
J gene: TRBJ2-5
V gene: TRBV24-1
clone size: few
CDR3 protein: CATSDPRTSGMETQYF
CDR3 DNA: TGTGCCACCAGTGACCCACGGACTAGCGGGATGGAGACCCAGTACTTC

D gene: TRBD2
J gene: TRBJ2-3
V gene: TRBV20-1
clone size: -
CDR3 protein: CSAIENSGSTDTQYF
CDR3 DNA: TGCAGTGCTATTGAGAATAGCGGGAGCACAGATACGCAGTATTTT

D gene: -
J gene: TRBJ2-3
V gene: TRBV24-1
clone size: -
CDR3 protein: CATSDYRDTDTQYF
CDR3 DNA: TGTGCCACCAGTGATTACCGGGACACAGATACGCAGTATTTT

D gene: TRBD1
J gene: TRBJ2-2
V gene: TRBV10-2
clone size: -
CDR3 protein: CAAGTANTGELFF
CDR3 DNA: TGCGCCGCCGGGACAGCAAACACCGGGGAGCTGTTTTTT

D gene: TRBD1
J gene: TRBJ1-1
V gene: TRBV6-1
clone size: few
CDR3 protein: CASSRTYLQGANTEAFF
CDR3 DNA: TGTGCCAGCAGCCGGACCTATTTACAGGGGGCGAACACTGAAGCTTTCTTT

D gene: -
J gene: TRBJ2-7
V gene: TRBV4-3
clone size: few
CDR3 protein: CASSQELHPAYEQYF
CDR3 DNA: TGCGCCAGCAGCCAAGAATTGCATCCAGCCTACGAGCAGTACTTC

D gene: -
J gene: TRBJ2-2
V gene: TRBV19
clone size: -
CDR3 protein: CASSKEAGSNTGELFF
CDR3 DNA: TGTGCCAGTAGTAAGGAGGCGGGCTCGAACACCGGGGAGCTGTTTTTT

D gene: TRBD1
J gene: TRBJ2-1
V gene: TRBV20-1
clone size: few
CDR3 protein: CSASRDSLYNEQFF
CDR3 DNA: TGCAGTGCTAGTCGGGACAGCCTATACAATGAGCAGTTCTTC

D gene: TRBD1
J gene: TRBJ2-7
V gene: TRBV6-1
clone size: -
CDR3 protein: CASRIGTGTGAYEQYF
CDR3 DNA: TGTGCCAGCAGGATCGGAACCGGGACAGGGGCCTACGAGCAGTACTTC

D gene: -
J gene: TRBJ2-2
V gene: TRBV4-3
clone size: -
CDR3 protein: CASSQARATASNTGELFF
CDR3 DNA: TGCGCCAGCAGCCAAGCCAGAGCGACAGCATCGAACACCGGGGAGCTGTTTTTT

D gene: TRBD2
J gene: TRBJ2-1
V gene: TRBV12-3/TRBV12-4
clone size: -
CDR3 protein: CASSLALRGLAYYNEQFF
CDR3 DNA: TGTGCCAGCAGTTTAGCGCTTCGGGGACTAGCCTACTACAATGAGCAGTTCTTC

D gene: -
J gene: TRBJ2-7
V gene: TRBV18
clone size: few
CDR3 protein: CASSPQDGYEQYF
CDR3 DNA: TGTGCCAGCTCACCCCAGGACGGCTACGAGCAGTACTTC

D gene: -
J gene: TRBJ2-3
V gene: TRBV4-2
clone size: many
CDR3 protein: CASSQDRSTDTQYF
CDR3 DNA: TGCGCCAGCAGCCAAGATCGGAGCACAGATACGCAGTATTTT

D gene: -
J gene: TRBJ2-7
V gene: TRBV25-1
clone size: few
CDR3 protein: CASSEFDEQYF
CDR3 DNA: TGTGCCAGCAGTGAATTTGACGAGCAGTACTTC

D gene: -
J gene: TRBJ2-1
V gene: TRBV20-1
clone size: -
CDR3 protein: CSADTGSGNEQFF
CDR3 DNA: TGCAGTGCTGATACCGGTTCCGGCAATGAGCAGTTCTTC

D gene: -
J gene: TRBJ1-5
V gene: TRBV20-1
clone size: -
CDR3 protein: CSAGGARGAQHF
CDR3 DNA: TGCAGTGCGGGTGGGGCCCGCGGGGCCCAGCATTTT

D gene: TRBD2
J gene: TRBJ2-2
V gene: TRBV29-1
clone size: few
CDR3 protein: CSGSGRTTGELFF
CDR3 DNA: TGCAGCGGAAGCGGGAGGACGACCGGGGAGCTGTTTTTT

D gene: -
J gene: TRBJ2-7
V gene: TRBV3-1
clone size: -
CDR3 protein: CASSQVQREQYF
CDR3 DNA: TGTGCCAGCAGCCAAGTCCAGAGGGAGCAGTACTTC

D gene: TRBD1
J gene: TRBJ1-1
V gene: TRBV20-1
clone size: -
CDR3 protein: CSASRGLNTEAFF
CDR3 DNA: TGCAGTGCTAGCAGGGGGTTGAACACTGAAGCTTTCTTT

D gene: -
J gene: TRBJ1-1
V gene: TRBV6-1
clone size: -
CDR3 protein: CASSHREVNAEAFF
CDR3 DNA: TGTGCCAGCAGCCATCGCGAGGTAAACGCTGAAGCTTTCTTT

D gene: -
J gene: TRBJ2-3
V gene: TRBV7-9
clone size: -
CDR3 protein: CASSSPVGLSVDTQYF
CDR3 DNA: TGTGCCAGCAGCTCCCCGGTGGGGTTATCGGTAGATACGCAGTATTTT

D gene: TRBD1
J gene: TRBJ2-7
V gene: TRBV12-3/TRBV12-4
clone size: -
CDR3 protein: CASSWGQGDFEQYF
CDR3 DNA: TGTGCCAGCAGTTGGGGACAGGGGGATTTCGAGCAGTACTTC

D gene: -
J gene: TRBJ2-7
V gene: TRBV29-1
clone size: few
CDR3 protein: CSVVGRSGEQYF
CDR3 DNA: TGCAGCGTCGTGGGCCGGTCGGGAGAGCAGTACTTC

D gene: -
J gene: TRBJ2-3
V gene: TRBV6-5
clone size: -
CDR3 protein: CASSYSGWSDTQYF
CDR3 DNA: TGTGCCAGCAGTTACTCTGGATGGAGTGATACGCAGTATTTT

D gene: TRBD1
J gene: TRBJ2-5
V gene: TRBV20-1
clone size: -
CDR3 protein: CSAEGIGTGIEETQYF
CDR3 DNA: TGCAGTGCCGAAGGCATCGGGACAGGGATTGAGGAGACCCAGTACTTC

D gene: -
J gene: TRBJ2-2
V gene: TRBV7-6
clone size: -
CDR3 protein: CASSLEFGWTGELFF
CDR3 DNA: TGTGCCAGCAGCTTAGAGTTCGGATGGACCGGGGAGCTGTTTTTT

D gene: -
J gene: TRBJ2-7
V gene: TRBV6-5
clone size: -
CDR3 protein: CASSFSATEFSYERYF
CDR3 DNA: TGTGCCAGCAGTTTCTCCGCGACCGAATTCTCCTACGAGCGGTACTTC

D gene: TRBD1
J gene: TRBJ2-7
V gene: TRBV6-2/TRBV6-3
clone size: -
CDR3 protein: CASSQPLRTGTLEQYF
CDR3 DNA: TGTGCCAGCAGTCAACCCCTTCGGACAGGGACGCTCGAGCAGTACTTC

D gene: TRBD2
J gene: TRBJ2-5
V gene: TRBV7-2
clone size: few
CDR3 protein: CASSLAPSGRETQYF
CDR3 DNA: TGTGCCAGCAGCTTAGCCCCTAGCGGGAGGGAGACCCAGTACTTC

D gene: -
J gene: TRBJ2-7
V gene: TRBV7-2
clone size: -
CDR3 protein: CASSLGAVLYEQYF
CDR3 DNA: TGTGCCAGCAGCTTAGGAGCGGTATTATACGAGCAGTACTTC

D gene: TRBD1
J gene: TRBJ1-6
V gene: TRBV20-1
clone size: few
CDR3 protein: CSARRQGLNSPLHF
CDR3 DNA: TGCAGTGCTAGGAGACAGGGGCTAAATTCACCCCTCCACTTT

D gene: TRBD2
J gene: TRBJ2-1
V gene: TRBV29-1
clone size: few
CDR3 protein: CSVVGLAGEYEQFF
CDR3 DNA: TGCAGCGTTGTCGGGCTAGCGGGAGAGTATGAGCAGTTCTTC

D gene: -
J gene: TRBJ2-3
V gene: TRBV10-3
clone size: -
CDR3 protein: CAISANTDTQYF
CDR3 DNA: TGTGCCATCAGTGCCAACACAGATACGCAGTATTTT

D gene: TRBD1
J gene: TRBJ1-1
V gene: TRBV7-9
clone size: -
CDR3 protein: CASSRLRTGGNTEAFF
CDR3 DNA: TGTGCCAGCAGCCGACTTAGGACAGGGGGGAACACTGAAGCTTTCTTT

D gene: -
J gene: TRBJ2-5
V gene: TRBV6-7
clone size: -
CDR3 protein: CASHSPGGAQYF
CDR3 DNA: TGTGCCAGCCACAGCCCCGGAGGAGCCCAGTACTTC